This T cell receptor (beta chain) was captured by sequencing in a study of early T cells in non-severe SARS-CoV-2 infection. Study context: The chains were unpaired, and the sequenced material was bulk RNA from unsorted whole blood.

In its sample, this clonotype was seen many times. The J segment lost 9 bases and the V segment lost 4 bases, leaving 1 base of the junction unmatched. CDR3 length: 11 residues. Germline CDR1 reads SQVTM; CDR2 reads ANQGSEA. Individual cDNA molecules were tagged with unique molecular identifiers. Each CDR3 protein gets one entry after TCRdb re-called the 5' RACE reads with MiXCR. This sample has tens of thousands of distinct CDR3 sequences; approximately 5% occur once, and the top ten carry 6.5% to 8%. The TCR sequence derives from an adult who was a healthcare worker with PCR-confirmed SARS-CoV-2 infection or an uninfected control (not recorded which). The material sequenced was whole blood, taken at baseline. J is TRBJ2-1 and V is TRBV29-1; 9 positions agree with TRBD2. The CDR3, as DNA: TGCAGCGTTGGAGCGGGGGGTGAGCAGTTCTTC. Its protein is CSVGAGGEQFF.